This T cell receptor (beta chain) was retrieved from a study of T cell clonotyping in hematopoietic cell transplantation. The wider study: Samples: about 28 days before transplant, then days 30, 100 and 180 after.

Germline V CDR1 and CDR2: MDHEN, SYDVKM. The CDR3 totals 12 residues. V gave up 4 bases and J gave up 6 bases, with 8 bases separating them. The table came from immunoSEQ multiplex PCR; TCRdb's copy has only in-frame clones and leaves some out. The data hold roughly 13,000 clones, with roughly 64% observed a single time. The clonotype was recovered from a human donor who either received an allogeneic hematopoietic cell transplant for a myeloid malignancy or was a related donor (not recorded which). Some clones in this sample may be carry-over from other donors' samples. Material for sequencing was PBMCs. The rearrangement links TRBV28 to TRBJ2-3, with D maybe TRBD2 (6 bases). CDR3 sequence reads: CASSSGGDTQYF. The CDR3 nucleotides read TGTGCCAGCAGTTCCGGAGGGGATACGCAGTATTTT.